This T cell receptor beta chain originates from a study of blood T cells in healthy people across ages. Study findings and constraints: Diversity of TCR beta per million T cells declined in a roughly linear way with age. Samples with more naive T cells showed higher observed beta diversity.

V dropped 3 bases and J dropped 3; count of bases not matched to a gene: 13. This CDR3 has 19 amino acids. In germline, CDR1 is SGDLS, CDR2 YYNGEE. It was around 10 milliliters of peripheral blood that were drawn from each donor. Extraction yielded at least 5 micrograms of total RNA per sample. This clonotype was picked up a small number of times. Its antigen remains unknown. Primers used in a second PCR of about 7 to 12 cycles were a sample-barcoded 5' primer and a J-beta primer mix. TCRdb re-analysed the 5' RACE reads in MiXCR, keeping a single row per CDR3 protein. The sample holds about 730,000 distinct CDR3 sequences, approximately 39% seen once.

The sequencing input was blood. This rearrangement joins TRBV9 to TRBJ2-6, with 9 bases aligning to TRBD2. This receptor was taken from a woman aged 60-75 years in good health. CDR3 sequence (DNA): TGTGCCAGCAGCGCCGGAGGTTTGCTAGCGGGAAATGGGGCCAACGTCCTGACTTTC. Its translation: CASSAGGLLAGNGANVLTF.